These 2 T cell receptor beta chains originate from one sample sequenced in a study of long-term antiretroviral therapy in people with HIV. An immunoSEQ assay, version v3.0, was performed at survey level. TCRdb's copy holds only in-frame clones and misses some; the assay was immunoSEQ multiplex PCR. The sample lists more than 15,000 clones, over 70% occurring once. The sample was unsorted PBMCs, taken 2.3 years after starting antiretroviral therapy. The receptor source for this set is a middle-aged woman with HIV.

The chain employs TRBV4-1 and TRBJ2-7; the D gene is possibly TRBD1 (6 bases). The CDR3 runs 18 residues. Deletions cut 2 bases from V and 0 bases from J, with 20 bases between. Germline loops: CDR1 MGHRA, CDR2 YSYEKL. The CDR3 sequence is CASSQSPHARGSSYEQYF. DNA of the CDR3: TGCGCCAGCAGCCAATCACCCCATGCGAGGGGGAGCTCCTACGAGCAGTACTTC.

The chain carries TRBV19 and TRBJ1-3; D unclear. The CDR3 loop spans 15 amino acids. Trimming stripped 5 bases from V and 4 bases from J, with 15 bases between. Germline values: CDR1 LNHDA, CDR2 SQIVND (reference sequence). This CDR3 is CASSSSRLGGNTIYF. DNA for the CDR3: TGTGCCAGTAGTTCTTCAAGGCTCGGGGGAAACACCATATATTTT. The full variable domain, in which reference TRBV19 and TRBJ1-3 provide the parts outside the CDR3, is DGGITQSPKYLFRKEGQNVTLSCEQNLNHDAMYWYRQDPGQGLRLIYYSQIVNDFQKGDIAEGYSVSREKKESFPLTVTSAQKNPTAFYLCASSSSRLGGNTIYFGEGSWLTVV.